Listed below are T cell receptor beta chains from one sample, sequenced in a study of T cell changes during pregnancy in multiple sclerosis. Profiling relied on immunoSEQ multiplex PCR, and the TCRdb table lists in-frame clones only, not all of them. The data show 80,000 to 130,000 clones, around 92% seen once. Sequenced here: peripheral blood, sampled before pregnancy. Receptors originate from a female donor with multiple sclerosis, enrolled in a pregnancy study. The CDR3 runs from the conserved cysteine through the conserved F or W. Each record gives: V gene, clone size, J gene, CDR3 protein. Expanded clones are given a class, and other clones once, few, many or no size at all.

v_gene: TRBV29-1
abundance: once
j_gene: TRBJ2-1
CDR3aa: CSVDGLAVYNEQFF

v_gene: TRBV7-2
abundance: -
j_gene: TRBJ2-2
CDR3aa: CASSHNTGELFF

v_gene: TRBV13
abundance: -
j_gene: TRBJ1-2
CDR3aa: CASSLGTGGGGYTF

v_gene: TRBV2
abundance: -
j_gene: TRBJ2-7
CDR3aa: CASSEAQGPTHEQYF

v_gene: TRBV14
abundance: -
j_gene: TRBJ2-7
CDR3aa: CASSHLGTSLYEQYF

v_gene: TRBV6-1
abundance: -
j_gene: TRBJ2-1
CDR3aa: CASSKDLGAYNEQFF

v_gene: TRBV6-1
abundance: -
j_gene: TRBJ2-1
CDR3aa: CASSESFVLIYNEQFF

v_gene: TRBV30
abundance: -
j_gene: TRBJ2-1
CDR3aa: CAWSVLASGRIGSYNEQFF

v_gene: TRBV27
abundance: -
j_gene: TRBJ2-5
CDR3aa: CASSLLAGAETQYF

v_gene: TRBV6-5
abundance: -
j_gene: TRBJ1-1
CDR3aa: CASSYFSARGPTEAFF

v_gene: TRBV2
abundance: -
j_gene: TRBJ2-2
CDR3aa: CASSRQGAGELFF

v_gene: TRBV27
abundance: -
j_gene: TRBJ1-1
CDR3aa: CASRGFDSTNTEAFF

v_gene: TRBV15
abundance: -
j_gene: TRBJ2-1
CDR3aa: CATSRSTSGSSEFF

v_gene: TRBV28
abundance: once
j_gene: TRBJ2-1
CDR3aa: CASRVTHGLPQQFF

v_gene: TRBV2
abundance: -
j_gene: TRBJ2-1
CDR3aa: CASSSGSYYEQFF

v_gene: TRBV5-1
abundance: -
j_gene: TRBJ2-2
CDR3aa: CASSLARHTGELFF

v_gene: TRBV10-3
abundance: -
j_gene: TRBJ2-7
CDR3aa: CAISEPGLARGYEQYF

v_gene: TRBV27
abundance: -
j_gene: TRBJ1-5
CDR3aa: CASSLPGDNQPQHF

v_gene: TRBV2
abundance: few
j_gene: TRBJ1-4
CDR3aa: CASSGRNYEKLFF

v_gene: TRBV5-1
abundance: -
j_gene: TRBJ2-5
CDR3aa: CASSPGLAGGQETQYF

v_gene: TRBV5-1
abundance: -
j_gene: TRBJ2-7
CDR3aa: CASSPTTSGIPSYEQYF

v_gene: TRBV7-6
abundance: -
j_gene: TRBJ1-2
CDR3aa: CASSLLAAGNYGYTF

v_gene: TRBV5-8
abundance: -
j_gene: TRBJ1-5
CDR3aa: CASNSNQPQHF

v_gene: TRBV4-1
abundance: -
j_gene: TRBJ1-1
CDR3aa: CASSQAGTGSIRTEAFF

v_gene: TRBV5-1
abundance: once
j_gene: TRBJ2-5
CDR3aa: CASSLWGSQTSAETQYF

v_gene: TRBV15
abundance: -
j_gene: TRBJ2-1
CDR3aa: CATSRSGLANNEQFF

v_gene: TRBV2
abundance: -
j_gene: TRBJ1-2
CDR3aa: CASSEIRGEGYTF

v_gene: TRBV27
abundance: -
j_gene: TRBJ2-7
CDR3aa: CASSVTSGRADEQYF

v_gene: TRBV27
abundance: once
j_gene: TRBJ2-3
CDR3aa: CASSRGQGGTDTQYF

v_gene: TRBV19
abundance: -
j_gene: TRBJ2-2
CDR3aa: CASSIVLSNTGELFF

v_gene: TRBV5-4
abundance: -
j_gene: TRBJ2-2
CDR3aa: CASKAGAKAGELFF

v_gene: TRBV6-1
abundance: -
j_gene: TRBJ1-3
CDR3aa: CASRATGISGNTIYF

v_gene: TRBV6-5
abundance: -
j_gene: TRBJ1-3
CDR3aa: CASSAGTGNTIYF